This paragraph covers one T cell receptor (beta chain) sequence. This clonotype came up a few times. There is no known antigen for this receptor. Per-base qualities were not stored, and no clone one base away is much larger. Library creation used 5' RACE. Sequenced on an Illumina HiSeq 2500. A second 7 to 11 cycle PCR used a sample-barcoded 5' primer and a J-beta primer mix. A unique molecular identifier was introduced onto each TCR beta cDNA molecule by a template-switch 5' adaptor carrying 12 random nucleotides. Each sample yielded at least 3 million CDR3-containing paired-end reads. The Mint cDNA synthesis kit, primed by a TRBC-specific oligonucleotide, was used to synthesize first-strand cDNA from all RNA. Following uracil-DNA glycosylase treatment, all cDNA underwent a first 18-cycle PCR with the universal primers M1SS and BC2_uni_R. The original methods were these. Normalization of each sample was performed by random selection of 1 million high-quality reads, each carrying a distinct molecular identifier. Instead of being binned into consensus sequences, reads with shared molecular identifiers were discarded. MiTCR, set to a Q25 quality threshold and the strictest error-elimination algorithm, was used for CDR3 identification, clonotype clustering and error correction. Lower-bound total TCR beta diversity was estimated with a nonparametric unseen species model using Euler transformation. TCRdb handled the public reads itself, with Q25 trimming in fastp and clone calling in MiXCR, and kept productive beta chains. One record per CDR3 amino acid sequence lists the most common genes and DNA. What appears here as the V and J calls and clone size reflects TCRdb's work, not the paper's. The sample has just under 900,000 distinct CDR3 sequences on record, around 30% of them singletons. The leading ten clones occupy 17% of the sample.

Donors were a few dozen systemically healthy Caucasian individuals from Russia aged roughly 6 to 95 years. Each donor gave roughly 9 milliliters of peripheral blood, drawn into EDTA-treated Vacutainer tubes. PBMCs were isolated by Ficoll-Paque density-gradient centrifugation, with at least 6.5 million obtained per sample. Total RNA was extracted from PBMCs with Trizol reagent, with at least 5 micrograms obtained per sample. For every donor, flow cytometry on a PBMC aliquot measured the percentage of naive CD45RAhigh/CD27high T cells. This sample was taken from a study of blood T cells in healthy people across ages (dated by TCRdb to between 2015 and 2016). General notes on the study: In model experiments, template switching captured roughly one uniquely barcoded TCR beta cDNA molecule for every two T cells. Using deep sequencing normalized with unique cDNA molecular identifiers, the study measured how TCR beta repertoire diversity changes with age. Four age groups were formed from the donors: young (average approximately 15 years), middle-aged (just under 40), aged (approximately 60) and long-lived (less than 85). Using the same blood draw, the study looked at two additional independent replicas of 1 million unique cDNA reads for two donors, one aged 18 to 30 and the other aged 80 or older. To avoid experimental bias, donors of different ages were distributed randomly across sequencing lanes.

Overall study outcomes, separate from this receptor: The long-lived group showed more naive CD4+ T cells, fewer expanded clones and increased TCR diversity than the aged group, suggesting age selection. Observed TCR beta diversity per million T cells fell roughly linearly with age, and a significant reduction was already apparent by age around 40. The percentage of naive T cells measured by flow cytometry correlated strongly with observed TCR beta diversity. Because profiling used bulk unsorted PBMCs, naive and antigen-experienced compartments could not be compared conclusively. The CMV infection status of donors was not known, potentially confounding age-related changes in expanded clonotypes. Estimates of total diversity based on one million sequenced T cells were considered lower bounds and underestimates.

The cysteine opens and the phenylalanine closes a CDR3 of 14 amino acids. Just CDR3 DNA is preserved here, 42 bases in frame from base 1. The CDR1 and CDR2 encoded by the germline V gene (reference sequence) are LGHDT and YNNKEL. V is cut by 5 bases and J by 5 bases, and the space between the germline ends is 15 bases. This receptor was identified in a woman at least 80 years old in good health. The V and J genes are TRBV3-1 and TRBJ1-2, with the D gene not clear enough to name. Sequencing was carried out using blood. DNA sequence: TGTGCCAGCAGCGCCCGCTCGAGGGTATATGGCTACACCTTC. This encodes CASSARSRVYGYTF.